What follows are 9 T cell receptor beta chains derived from one specimen sequenced in a study of shared clonotypes between healthy human individuals. Method: immunoSEQ multiplex PCR; TCRdb's copy keeps in-frame clones and lacks some. The repertoire holds 950,000 to 1,100,000 clones, with around 74% as singletons. Sequencing was performed on memory CD4+ T cells sorted from blood. As for subset: CD45RA-negative fraction. These receptors came from a man younger than 30 in good health.

Here the CDR3 DNA reads TGTGCCAGCAGCTTAGGGGTCGGGGTTAGCACAGATACGCAGTATTTT. The encoded protein is CASSLGVGVSTDTQYF. The J gene is TRBJ2-3, the V gene TRBV7-6; TRBD2 is a possible D gene (5 bases). The CDR3 loop spans 16 amino acids. Germline assignment: CDR1 SGHVS and CDR2 FNYEAQ. The ends were cut back, 1 base at V and 0 bases at J, with 11 bases in the middle. Full variable domain (remainder filled in from reference TRBV7-6 and TRBJ2-3): GAGVSQSPRYKVTKRGQDVALRCDPISGHVSLYWYRQALGQGPEFLTYFNYEAQQDKSGLPNDRFSAERPEGSISTLTIQRTEQRDSAMYRCASSLGVGVSTDTQYFGPGTRLTVL.

The J gene is TRBJ2-5, the V gene TRBV11-2; TRBD1 or TRBD2 may be the D gene (5 bases each). The J call may be in error: the DNA end matches TRBJ2-7 better. The germline V gene encodes CDR1 SGHAT and CDR2 FQNNGV. The CDR3 is 13 amino acids. The CDR3 nucleotides read TGTGCCAGCAGCTCAGGGAGTTCCTACGAGCAGTACTTC. Translating gives CASSSGSSYEQYF.

V is TRBV10-1 and J is TRBJ2-3; the D is unclear. The CDR3 spans 14 residues. Looked up from germline, CDR1 is WNHNN and CDR2 is SYGVQD (reference sequence). V lost 4 bases to trimming and J lost 1 base, with 9 bases between them. CDR3 amino acids: CASSAEGRTDTQYF. The CDR3, as DNA: TGCGCCAGCAGTGCCGAAGGACGCACAGATACGCAGTATTTT.

The chain joins TRBV11-2 to TRBJ2-2; a weak D match, TRBD2 (6 bases). The germline V and J ends were trimmed by 1 base and 7 bases, with 13 bases remaining between them. The CDR3 loop spans 15 amino acids. The germline V gene encodes CDR1 SGHAT and CDR2 FQNNGV. The CDR3 sequence is CASSLVSSGVGELFF. The CDR3 region has the DNA TGTGCCAGCAGCTTAGTTTCGTCGGGGGTCGGGGAGCTGTTTTTT.

The V call is TRBV30, the J call TRBJ2-7, with 11 bases identical to TRBD2. Germline CDR1 is GTSNPN and CDR2 is SVGIG (reference sequence). This CDR3 region has 16 residues. V was pared by 2 bases and J by 3 bases, with 9 bases of the junction left unmatched. In nucleotides, the CDR3 is TGTGCCTGGAGTTCTCCCCAAACTAGCGGGGGCTACGAGCAGTACTTC. This translates into CAWSSPQTSGGYEQYF.

The chain employs TRBV30 and TRBJ1-6, with TRBD1 matching over 10 bases. V shed 3 bases, J shed 10 bases, and the junction held 6 bases outside the gene matches. From germline, CDR1 is GTSNPN and CDR2 SVGIG (reference sequence). This CDR3 contains 14 residues. The CDR3 DNA reads TGTGCCTGGAGGGACAGGGGGTACTCCTCACCCCTCCACTTT. Translation: CAWRDRGYSSPLHF.

The genes are TRBV19 and TRBJ1-5; D uncertain. This CDR3 spans 16 amino acids. Germline CDR1 LNHDA, CDR2 SQIVND (reference sequence). V was pared by 9 bases and J by 0 bases, with 18 bases between. CDR3 DNA sequence: TGTGCCAGCCCGGAGTCGGAACAGCCTAGCAATCAGCCCCAGCATTTT. It is translated as CASPESEQPSNQPQHF.

The V call is TRBV7-2, the J call TRBJ2-2; D gene unclear. Deletions cut 4 bases from V and 4 bases from J, with 4 bases between. CDR3 length: 12 amino acids. The germline CDR1 and CDR2 sequences are SGHTA and FQGNSA. CDR3 bases: TGTGCCAGCAGCTCTTTCACCGGGGAGCTGTTTTTT. Residues: CASSSFTGELFF. The whole variable domain, remainder taken from reference TRBV7-2 and TRBJ2-2, is GAGVSQSPSNKVTEKGKDVELRCDPISGHTALYWYRQSLGQGLEFLIYFQGNSAPDKSGLPSDRFSAERTGGSVSTLTIQRTQQEDSAVYLCASSSFTGELFFGEGSRLTVL.

The CDR3 here is CASSGGTYEQYF. In nucleotides, the CDR3 is TGTGCCAGCAGCGGCGGTACCTACGAGCAGTACTTC. This sequence joins TRBV28 and TRBJ2-7; no clear D. The V gene's germline CDR1 is MDHEN and CDR2 SYDVKM. V lost 6 bases and J lost 2, with 8 bases in between. This CDR3 region has 12 residues.